What follows is one TCR beta chain and its context. Its antigen is unidentified. The data belong to a study of shared clonotypes between healthy human individuals. Study-wide findings and caveats: Researchers sampled only blood; tissue repertoires likely differ. Donors were few, which limited the genetic and exposure-history diversity represented.

Germline loops: CDR1 SGHDN, CDR2 FVKESK. Trimming cost V 2 bases and J 4 bases; bases outside gene matches: 4. The length of the CDR3 is 16 residues. Using immunoSEQ multiplex PCR, the repertoire was profiled, and TCRdb retains in-frame clones only, with some absent. The data hold some 1.5 million clones, with approximately 98% observed a single time. The TCR was taken from a young man in good health. The chain employs TRBV14 and TRBJ1-4, with TRBD1 identical over 10 bases. Input material: naive CD4+ T cells sorted from blood. This sample's subset: CD45RA+ positively selected. CDR3 nucleotide sequence: TGTGCCAGCAGCCAATGGACAGGGGGTGTTAATGAAAAACTGTTTTTT. Translated, it gives CASSQWTGGVNEKLFF.